This T cell receptor (beta chain) was found in a study of blood T cells in healthy people across ages. Using a J-beta primer mix together with a sample-barcoded 5' primer, a second PCR was run for roughly 6 to 12 cycles. TCRdb called the 5' RACE reads again in MiXCR, with one record for every CDR3 protein. The data contain 1.5 million to 2 million distinct CDR3 sequences, just under 50% of them singletons. V was shortened by 2 bases and J by 5 bases, with 20 bases between the two germline ends. CDR1 and CDR2 from the germline V gene are MNHEY and SVGEGT. The CDR3 loop spans 17 amino acids. The authors isolated at least 6 million PBMCs per sample. A remark on this clonotype: The antigen remains undetermined.

General study points: Because donor CMV status was unknown, expanded clonotype changes were possibly confounded.

The specimen was blood. The V gene is TRBV6-2 or TRBV6-3, the J gene TRBJ2-3, with D possibly matching TRBD2 (6 bases). The clonotype originates from a woman in her 40s in good health. The CDR3 nucleotides read TGTGCCAGCAGTTACACACCATCCGGGACTCCACTAGATACGCAGTATTTT. The encoded protein is CASSYTPSGTPLDTQYF.